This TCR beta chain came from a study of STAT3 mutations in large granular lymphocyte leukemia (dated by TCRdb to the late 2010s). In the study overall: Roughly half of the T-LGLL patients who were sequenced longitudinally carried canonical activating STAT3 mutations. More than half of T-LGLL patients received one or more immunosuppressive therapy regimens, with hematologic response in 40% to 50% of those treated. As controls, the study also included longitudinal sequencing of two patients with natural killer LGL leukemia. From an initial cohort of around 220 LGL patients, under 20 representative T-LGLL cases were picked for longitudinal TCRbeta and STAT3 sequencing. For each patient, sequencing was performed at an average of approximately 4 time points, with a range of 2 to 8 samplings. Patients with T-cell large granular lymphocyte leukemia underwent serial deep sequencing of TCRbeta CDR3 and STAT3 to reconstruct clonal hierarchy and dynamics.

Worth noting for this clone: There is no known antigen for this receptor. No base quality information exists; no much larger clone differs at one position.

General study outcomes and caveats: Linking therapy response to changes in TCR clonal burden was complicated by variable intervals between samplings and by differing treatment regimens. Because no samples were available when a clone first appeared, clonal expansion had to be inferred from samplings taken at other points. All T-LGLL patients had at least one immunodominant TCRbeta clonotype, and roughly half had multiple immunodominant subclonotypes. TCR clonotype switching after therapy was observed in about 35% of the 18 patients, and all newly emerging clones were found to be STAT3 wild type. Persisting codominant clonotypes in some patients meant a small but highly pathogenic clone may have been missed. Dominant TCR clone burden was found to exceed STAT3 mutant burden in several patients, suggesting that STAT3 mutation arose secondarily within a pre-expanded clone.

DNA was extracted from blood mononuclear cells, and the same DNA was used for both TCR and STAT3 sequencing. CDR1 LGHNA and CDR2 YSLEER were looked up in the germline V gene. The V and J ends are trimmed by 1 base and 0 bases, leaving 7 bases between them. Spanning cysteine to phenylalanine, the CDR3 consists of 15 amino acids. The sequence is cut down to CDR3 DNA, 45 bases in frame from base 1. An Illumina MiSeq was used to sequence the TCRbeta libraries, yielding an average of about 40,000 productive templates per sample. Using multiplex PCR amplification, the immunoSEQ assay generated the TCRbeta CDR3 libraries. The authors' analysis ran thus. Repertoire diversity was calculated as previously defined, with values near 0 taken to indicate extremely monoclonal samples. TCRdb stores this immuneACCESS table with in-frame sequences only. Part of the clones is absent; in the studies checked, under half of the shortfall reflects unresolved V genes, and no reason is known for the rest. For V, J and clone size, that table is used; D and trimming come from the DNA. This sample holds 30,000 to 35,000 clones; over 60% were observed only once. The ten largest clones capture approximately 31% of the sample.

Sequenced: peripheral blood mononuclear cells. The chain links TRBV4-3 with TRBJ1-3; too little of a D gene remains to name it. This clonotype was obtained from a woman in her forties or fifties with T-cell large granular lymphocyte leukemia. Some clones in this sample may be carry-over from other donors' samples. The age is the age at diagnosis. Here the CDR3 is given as CASSQGTSSGNTIYF. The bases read TGCGCCAGCAGCCAAGGGACTTCCTCTGGAAACACCATATATTTT.